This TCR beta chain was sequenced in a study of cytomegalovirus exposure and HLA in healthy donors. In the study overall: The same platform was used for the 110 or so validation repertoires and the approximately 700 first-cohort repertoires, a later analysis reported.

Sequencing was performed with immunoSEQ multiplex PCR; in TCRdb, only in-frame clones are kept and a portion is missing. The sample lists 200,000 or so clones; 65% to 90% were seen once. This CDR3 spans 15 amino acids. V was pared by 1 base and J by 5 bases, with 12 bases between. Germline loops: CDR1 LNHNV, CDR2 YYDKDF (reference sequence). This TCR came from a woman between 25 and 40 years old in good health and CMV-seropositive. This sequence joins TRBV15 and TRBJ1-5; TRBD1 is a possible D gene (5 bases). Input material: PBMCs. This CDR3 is CATSRGGGTDQPQHF. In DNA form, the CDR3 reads TGTGCCACCAGCAGAGGGGGGGGGACCGATCAGCCCCAGCATTTT.